These T cell receptor beta chains were read from a single sample in a study of vaccination effects on CD4 cells after COVID-19. Their antigens are not known. Profiled with immunoSEQ multiplex PCR; TCRdb holds only in-frame clones, not every one. The table has fewer than 85,000 clones, roughly 79% seen once; the top ten hold roughly a tenth. The specimen was CD4+ T cells from PBMCs cultured with SARS-CoV-2 spike peptides, collected before COVID-19 vaccination. The source is a human donor who received a COVID-19 vaccine. Both conserved end residues are part of each CDR3. D genes are given only for firm matches. Part of the rows lack a size; the others show once, few, many or a class for expanded clones.

j_call d_call v_call clone_size cdr3_nt cdr3_aa
TRBJ1-4 . TRBV5-6 few TGTGCCAGCAAATATCTACCGGGAGAAGAGGAAAAACTGTTTTTT CASKYLPGEEEKLFF
TRBJ1-6 . TRBV28 once TGTGCCAGCAGTTTGGTTAATAATTCACCCCTCCACTTT CASSLVNNSPLHF
TRBJ1-1 . TRBV30 few TGTGCCTGGCAAACAGGGACCTTAGCTTTCTTT CAWQTGTLAFF
TRBJ2-2 . TRBV7-2 . TGTGCCAGCAGCTTTGGGAGCTACACCGGGGAGCTGTTTTTT CASSFGSYTGELFF
TRBJ2-5 . TRBV4-3 . TGCGCCAGCAGCCAAGATTGGGGGACCCAGTACTTC CASSQDWGTQYF
TRBJ2-2 . TRBV7-2 . TGTGCCAGCAGCTTAGTCCACGTCGGCCCCGGGGAGCTGTTTTTT CASSLVHVGPGELFF
TRBJ1-6 TRBD1 TRBV10-1 . TGCGCCAGCAGCCCAACAGGGGTATCACCCCTCCACTTT CASSPTGVSPLHF
TRBJ2-5 TRBD1 TRBV7-2 . TGTGCCAGCAGCCGGACAGGGGGCTTGGAGACCCAGTACTTC CASSRTGGLETQYF
TRBJ1-1 . TRBV4-2 few TGTGCCAGCAGCCAGGTATCAAGGGGGGACACTGAAGCTTTCTTT CASSQVSRGDTEAFF
TRBJ2-2 TRBD2 TRBV7-2 . TGTGCCAGCAGCTTGAAAGGGACTAGCGGGGGGGCTAACACCGGGGAGCTGTTTTTT CASSLKGTSGGANTGELFF
TRBJ1-3 TRBD1 TRBV6-5 . TGTGCTGCCGGGACAGACTCTGGAAACACCATATATTTT CAAGTDSGNTIYF
TRBJ2-3 . TRBV7-3 . TGTGCCAGCAGTATGGGGGGAGATACGCAGTATTTT CASSMGGDTQYF
TRBJ1-1 TRBD1 TRBV30 . TGTGCCTGGAGTGTACGACCCGGGTCAGGGGGAATGGGGACTGAAGCTTTCTTT CAWSVRPGSGGMGTEAFF
TRBJ2-1 . TRBV5-1 . TGCGCCAGCAGCTTCACAGAGAGCTCCTACAATGAGCAGTTCTTC CASSFTESSYNEQFF
TRBJ2-3 TRBD1 TRBV7-2 . TGTGCCAGCAGGCTAAGACAGGGAAATACAGATACGCAGTATTTT CASRLRQGNTDTQYF
TRBJ2-2 . TRBV21-1 once TGTGCCAGCAGCAACCAACTAGCGGGGGGGCCCGGGGAGCTGTTTTTT CASSNQLAGGPGELFF
TRBJ2-5 . TRBV11-2 . TGTGCCAGCAGCTTACTGGGCGCGCAAGAGACCCAGTACTTC CASSLLGAQETQYF